The 17 T cell receptor beta chains below all came from one sample that was sequenced in a study of neurological immune-mediated disorders. TCRdb ran MiXCR on the 5' RACE reads and lists one entry per CDR3 protein. The table includes about 71,000 distinct CDR3 sequences, approximately 10% detected once. Regarding time point: longitudinal time-point 1 (baseline). The specimen sequenced was PBMCs. Source of these receptors: a young man in good health.

This clonotype came up many times. This chain uses TRBV29-1 with TRBJ2-2; TRBD2 aligns across 7 bases. With 0 bases clipped from V and 6 bases from J, the junction kept 10 bases outside the gene matches. The CDR3 contains 16 residues. Germline lookup yields CDR1 SQVTM and CDR2 ANQGSEA. The CDR3 region has the DNA TGCAGCGTTGAAGATCCGTTCGCGGCGGGAGCCGGGGAGCTGTTTTTT. Amino acid sequence: CSVEDPFAAGAGELFF.

The table lists this clonotype with a few counts. V is TRBV9 and J is TRBJ1-1; D gene uncertain. CDR3 length: 14 amino acids. V lost 1 base to trimming and J lost 5 bases, with 12 bases between them. Germline CDR1 is SGDLS and CDR2 is YYNGEE. For the CDR3, the DNA is TGTGCCAGCAGCGTAAAGGGAGTTTGGACTGAAGCTTTCTTT. It yields the protein CASSVKGVWTEAFF.

The table lists this clonotype with many counts. The chain combines TRBV20-1 with TRBJ2-6; D is uncertain. CDR3 size: 12 residues. Germline V gene lookup returns CDR1 DFQATT and CDR2 SNEGSKA (reference sequence). Trimming stripped 6 bases from V and 1 base from J, with 4 bases between. CDR3 nucleotide sequence: TGCAGTGCGGGGTCTGGGGCCAACGTCCTGACTTTC. Translation: CSAGSGANVLTF.

There are many counts of this clonotype. The chain recombines TRBV7-9 with TRBJ2-3; TRBD1 matches at 9 bases. This CDR3 region has 15 residues. V gave up 4 bases and J gave up 1 base; unmatched junction bases: 3. CDR1 is SEHNR, CDR2 FQNEAQ, per germline (reference sequence). CDR3 nucleotide sequence: TGTGCCAGCAGCTCGGGACAGGGCGGCACAGATACGCAGTATTTT. This encodes CASSSGQGGTDTQYF. Full variable domain (outside the CDR3, taken from reference TRBV7-9 and TRBJ2-3): DTGVSQNPRHKITKRGQNVTFRCDPISEHNRLYWYRQTLGQGPEFLTYFQNEAQLEKSRLLSDRFSAERPKGSFSTLEIQRTEQGDSAMYLCASSSGQGGTDTQYFGPGTRLTVL.

This clonotype was recorded many times. The chain couples TRBV20-1 to TRBJ2-7; 11 bases are shared with TRBD1. The germline CDR1 and CDR2 sequences are DFQATT and SNEGSKA (reference sequence). The CDR3 extends over 14 amino acids. V lost 3 bases to trimming and J lost 2 bases; unmatched junction nucleotides: 3. The CDR3 reads CSASGTGGPYEQYF. For the CDR3, the DNA is TGCAGTGCTAGCGGGACAGGGGGGCCCTACGAGCAGTACTTC.

The chain carries TRBV28 and TRBJ2-5; 11 nucleotides agree with TRBD2. CDR3 length: 17 residues. The V gene end was trimmed by 4 bases and the J gene end by 6 bases; junction bases not matched to a gene: 13. CDR1 and CDR2 (germline): MDHEN, SYDVKM. CDR3 sequence: CASSSPGDTSGSKTQYF. CDR3 DNA sequence: TGTGCCAGCAGTTCTCCCGGCGACACTAGCGGGAGCAAGACCCAGTACTTC.

This clonotype was counted ten times or more. The V gene is TRBV9, the J gene TRBJ1-1, with no clear D. Germline CDR1 and CDR2: SGDLS and YYNGEE. The CDR3 has 14 amino acids. Trimming took 4 bases from V and 4 from J, leaving 14 bases between them. The CDR3 DNA follows: TGTGCCAGCAGCCTAAGACTACAAAGCACTGAAGCTTTCTTT. Translation: CASSLRLQSTEAFF.

This clonotype appeared many times. The chain couples TRBV10-3 to TRBJ2-3; maybe TRBD2 (5 bases). V shed 11 bases and J shed 4 bases, with 10 bases lying between them. Germline V gene data show CDR1 as ENHRY and CDR2 as SYGVKD. The CDR3 contains 11 residues. The CDR3 nucleotides read TGTGCCTCGCACGGGGCAGATACGCAGTATTTT. Its translation is CASHGADTQYF.

Note on this clonotype: Just one base apart from a much larger clone, this may be a read error. The V and J genes are TRBV28 and TRBJ2-5; no firm D call. This CDR3 spans 12 amino acids. The V gene's germline CDR1 is MDHEN and CDR2 SYDVKM. V gave up 7 bases and J gave up 4 bases, with 10 bases separating them. CDR3 nucleotides: TGTGCCAGCATTCTTTTGACAGAGACCCAGTACTTC. It encodes CASILLTETQYF. Full variable domain (missing parts from reference TRBV28 and TRBJ2-5): DVKVTQSSRYLVKRTGEKVFLECVQDMDHENMFWYRQDPGLGLRLIYFSYDVKMKEKGDIPEGYSVSREKKERFSLILESASTNQTSMYLCASILLTETQYFGPGTRLLVL.

This clonotype was found many times. The V call is TRBV4-2, the J call TRBJ2-6; 8 nucleotides match TRBD1. The V and J ends lost 5 bases and 0 bases, in that order; junction bases with no gene match: 6. Germline loops: CDR1 LGHNA, CDR2 YNFKEQ. The CDR3 runs to 17 residues. DNA for the CDR3: TGTGCCAGCAGCGCGGGACAGGCCGGCTCTGGGGCCAACGTCCTGACTTTC. Residues: CASSAGQAGSGANVLTF.

This clonotype was seen repeatedly, ten times or more. The genes are TRBV5-1 and TRBJ1-2; D not certain. The CDR3 is 16 amino acids. CDR1 is SGHRS and CDR2 is YFSETQ in the germline V gene. V was cut by 4 bases and J by 3 bases, with 19 bases left in between. The CDR3 sequence: CASSRSVGWADYGYTF. As DNA, the CDR3 is TGCGCCAGCAGCAGAAGCGTTGGGTGGGCAGACTATGGCTACACCTTC.

In this sample, this clonotype turned up many times. The gene calls are TRBV6-1 and TRBJ2-7; 11 bases are a match to TRBD2. The germline V gene has CDR1 MNHNS and CDR2 SASEGT. With 4 bases clipped from V and 6 bases from J, the junction kept 8 bases outside the gene matches. The CDR3 sequence is 15 residues long. CDR3 amino acids: CASSAPTSGVLEQYF. As DNA, the CDR3 is TGTGCCAGCAGTGCCCCGACTAGCGGGGTACTCGAGCAGTACTTC.

This clonotype was seen repeatedly, ten times or more. This sequence joins TRBV11-2 and TRBJ2-1; D is possibly TRBD2 (5 bases). The V gene's germline CDR1 is SGHAT and CDR2 FQNNGV. Trimming left V 6 bases short and J 0 bases short, with 9 bases between. The CDR3 has 14 amino acids. The CDR3 DNA reads as TGTGCCAGCAGGGACTCTGGCTCCTACAATGAGCAGTTCTTC. It codes for CASRDSGSYNEQFF. Full variable domain (rest looked up from reference TRBV11-2 and TRBJ2-1): EAGVAQSPRYKIIEKRQSVAFWCNPISGHATLYWYQQILGQGPKLLIQFQNNGVVDDSQLPKDRFSAERLKGVDSTLKIQPAKLEDSAVYLCASRDSGSYNEQFFGPGTRLTVL.

This clonotype was counted ten times or more. The chain uses TRBV5-5 and TRBJ2-2, with D unresolved. The CDR3 has 17 residues. V was pared by 1 base and J by 0 bases, with 13 bases between. Looked up from germline, CDR1 is SGHKS and CDR2 is YYEKEE (reference sequence). The CDR3 is CASSLSGGLTNTGELFF. The CDR3 DNA is TGTGCCAGCAGCTTGTCAGGTGGATTAACGAACACCGGGGAGCTGTTTTTT.

The chain combines TRBV5-1 with TRBJ2-1; 9 bases agree with TRBD2. This CDR3 is 15 amino acids long. The ends lost 4 bases at V and 8 bases at J; junction bases unmatched: 10. CDR1 and CDR2 from the germline V gene are SGHRS and YFSETQ. CDR3 bases: TGCGCCAGCAGCCGGTCCGGGACTAGCAGCCATGAGCAGTTCTTC. This codes for CASSRSGTSSHEQFF.

This clonotype came up many times. The chain has TRBV18 and TRBJ1-4, with D uncertain. The CDR3 has 15 amino acids. The V gene's germline CDR1 is KGHSH and CDR2 LQKENI. V was trimmed by 1 base and J by 6 bases, leaving 12 bases between them. As DNA, the CDR3 is TGTGCCAGCTCACCACAGGCCGGGGTGGATGAAAAACTGTTTTTT. Protein sequence: CASSPQAGVDEKLFF.

This clonotype occurred many times. This chain joins TRBV7-9 and TRBJ1-2, with 8 bases identical to TRBD1. The germline V gene encodes CDR1 SEHNR and CDR2 FQNEAQ (reference sequence). With 3 bases clipped from V and 6 bases from J, the junction kept 3 bases outside the gene matches. The CDR3 is 13 residues long. The CDR3 loop reads CASSFGQGNGYTF. The DNA for the CDR3 is TGTGCCAGCAGCTTTGGACAGGGAAATGGCTACACCTTC. Variable domain in full (rest from reference TRBV7-9 and TRBJ1-2): DTGVSQNPRHKITKRGQNVTFRCDPISEHNRLYWYRQTLGQGPEFLTYFQNEAQLEKSRLLSDRFSAERPKGSFSTLEIQRTEQGDSAMYLCASSFGQGNGYTFGSGTRLTVV.